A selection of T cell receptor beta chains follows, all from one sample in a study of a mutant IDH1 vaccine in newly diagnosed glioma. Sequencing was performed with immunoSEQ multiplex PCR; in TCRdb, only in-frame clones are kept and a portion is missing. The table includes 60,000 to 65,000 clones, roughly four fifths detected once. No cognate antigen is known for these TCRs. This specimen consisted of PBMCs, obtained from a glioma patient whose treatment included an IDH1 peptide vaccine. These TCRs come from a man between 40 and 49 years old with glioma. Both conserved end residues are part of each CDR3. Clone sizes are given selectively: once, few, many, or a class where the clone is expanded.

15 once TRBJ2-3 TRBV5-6 CASSPWGLATDTQYF
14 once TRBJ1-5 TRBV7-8 CASSLSSGFQPQHF
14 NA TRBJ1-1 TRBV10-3 CAISENGGGTEAFF
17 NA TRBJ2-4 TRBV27 CASSLSAAGVRSDIQYF
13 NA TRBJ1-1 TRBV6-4 CASRRTTNTEAFF
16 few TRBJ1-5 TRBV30 CAWSVLGQGKGQPQHF
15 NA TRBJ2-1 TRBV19 CASRGGSSGSLEQFF
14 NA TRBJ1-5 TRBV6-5 CASSLTGENQPQHF
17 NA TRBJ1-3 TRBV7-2 CASSLVSSLVSGNTIYF
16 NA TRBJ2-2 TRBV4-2 CASSLRGGPRPGELFF
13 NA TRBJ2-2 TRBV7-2 CASSLISFGELFF
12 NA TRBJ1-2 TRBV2 CASSERGYGYTF
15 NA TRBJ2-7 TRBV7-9 CASSLSLAEAYEQYF
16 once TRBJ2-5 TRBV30 CAWSVLAGGPQETQYF
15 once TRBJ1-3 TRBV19 CASSPDRYSGNTIYF
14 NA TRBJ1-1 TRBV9 CASSGSSGRTEAFF
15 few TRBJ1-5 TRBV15 CATTPRGASNQPQHF
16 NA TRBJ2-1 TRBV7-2 CASSLASGLAYNEQFF
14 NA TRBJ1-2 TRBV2 CASSEDRTYYGYTF
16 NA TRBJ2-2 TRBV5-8 CASSPGTSGITGELFF
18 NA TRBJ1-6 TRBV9 CASSVASGSLGKNSPLHF
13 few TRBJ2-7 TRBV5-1 CASSSGNVHEQYF
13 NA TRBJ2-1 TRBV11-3 CASSPGGRDEQFF
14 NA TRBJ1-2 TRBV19 CASSITDNNYGYTF
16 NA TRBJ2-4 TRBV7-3 CASSLRQDLAKNIQYF
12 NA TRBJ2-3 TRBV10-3 CAISDQSVTQYF
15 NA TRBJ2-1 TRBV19 CASSPQSGGYNEQFF
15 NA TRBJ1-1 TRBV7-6 CASSLREGMNTEAFF
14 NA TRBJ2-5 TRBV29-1 CSVEKAGVGETQYF
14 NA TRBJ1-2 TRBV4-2 CASSQDLGEDGYTF
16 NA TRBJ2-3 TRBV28 CASSLARGRATDTQYF
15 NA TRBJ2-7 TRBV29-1 CSVGDVQKYPYEQYF
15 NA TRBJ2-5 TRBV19 CASSAGRMYQETQYF
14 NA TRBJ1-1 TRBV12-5 CASVGGEMNTEAFF
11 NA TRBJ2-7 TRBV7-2 CASSLGLQQYF
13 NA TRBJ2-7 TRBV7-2 CASSLRLAGEQYF
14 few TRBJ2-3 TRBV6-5 CASSSRRGTDTQYF
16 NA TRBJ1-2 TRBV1 CTSSPRGQGAQNGYTF
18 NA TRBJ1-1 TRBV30 CAWSVQAGRLTKNTEAFF
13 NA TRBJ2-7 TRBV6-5 CASRGQGPYEQYF
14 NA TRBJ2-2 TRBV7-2 CASRGTANTGELFF
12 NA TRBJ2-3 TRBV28 CASRLPGNTQYF
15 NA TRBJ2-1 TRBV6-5 CASSPGGGLYNEQFF
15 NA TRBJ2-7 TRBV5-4 CASSPSTNLAHEQYF
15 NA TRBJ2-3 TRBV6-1 CASSPLAGSTDTQYF
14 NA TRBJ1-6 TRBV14 CASSRDFDNSPLHF
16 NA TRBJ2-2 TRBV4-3 CASSQELPGALGELFF
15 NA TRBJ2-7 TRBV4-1 CASSQGLAGLYEQYF
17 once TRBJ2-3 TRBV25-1 CASSGLRTVSSTDTQYF
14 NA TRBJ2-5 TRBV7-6 CASSKGLAEETQYF
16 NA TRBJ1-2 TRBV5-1 CASSSTTGTGGAGYTF
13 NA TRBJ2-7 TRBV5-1 CASSMTGPYEQYF
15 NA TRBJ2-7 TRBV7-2 CASSLALSFGYEQYF